This paragraph reports one T cell receptor beta chain. What it binds is unknown. The CDR3 has 13 amino acids. Germline CDR1 and CDR2: MDHEN and SYDVKM. Sequencing was performed with immunoSEQ multiplex PCR; in TCRdb, only in-frame clones are kept and a portion is missing. Of 100,000 to 150,000 clones listed, 65% to 90% are singletons. The sample comes from a study of T cell responses to AZD1222 COVID-19 vaccine. Overall study findings and caveats: Repertoire sampling happened only post peak T cell response. Mostly white British, mostly female donors; authors suggested clonal diversity may be underestimated. AZD1222 recipients seropositive at baseline numbered only 5 to 7.

This chain joins TRBV28 and TRBJ2-2; 8 bases line up with TRBD1. This material consisted of peripheral blood, taken on day 0 of AZD1222 vaccination. The sequence was collected from an adult in good health. CDR3 sequence: CAYGTGNTGELFF. The CDR3 DNA is TGTGCGTACGGGACAGGGAACACCGGGGAGCTGTTTTTT. Full variable domain (missing parts from reference TRBV28 and TRBJ2-2): DVKVTQSSRYLVKRTGEKVFLECVQDMDHENMFWYRQDPGLGLRLIYFSYDVKMKEKGDIPEGYSVSREKKERFSLILESASTNQTSMYLCAYGTGNTGELFFGEGSRLTVL.